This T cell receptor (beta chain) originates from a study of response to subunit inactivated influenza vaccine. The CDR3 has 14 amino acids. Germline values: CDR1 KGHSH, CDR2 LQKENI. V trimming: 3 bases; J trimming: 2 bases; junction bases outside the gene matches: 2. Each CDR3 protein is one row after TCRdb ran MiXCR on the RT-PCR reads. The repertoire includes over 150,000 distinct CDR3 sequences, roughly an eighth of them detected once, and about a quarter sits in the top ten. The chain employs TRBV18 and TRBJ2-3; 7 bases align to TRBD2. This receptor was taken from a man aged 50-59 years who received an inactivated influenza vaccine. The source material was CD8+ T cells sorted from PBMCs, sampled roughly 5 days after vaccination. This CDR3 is CASSPGDYTDTQYF. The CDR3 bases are TGTGCCAGCTCACCGGGGGACTACACAGATACGCAGTATTTT.